The next 12 T cell receptor beta chains were all read from a single sample in a study of vaccination and CD4 T cells after COVID-19. The antigens these receptors bind are not known. The Oncomine TCR Beta short-read assay was applied to DNA of cultured CD4+ T cells. TCRdb passed the PCR reads through MiXCR, listing each CDR3 protein once. The repertoire has approximately 3,400 distinct CDR3 sequences, 24% of them found once; the top ten carry 20% to 30%. Treatment of the sample: approximately nine-day PBMC culture with coronavirus spike peptide pools or control peptides (ViraFEST assay). The collection of CD4+ T cells from the unexposed donor took place before the COVID-19 pandemic (2011-2018). The sequenced sample was CD4+ T cells from blood, cultured in vitro. These receptors all stem from a human donor in good health.

The chain has TRBV2 and TRBJ1-6; no clear D gene. Germline values: CDR1 SNHLY, CDR2 FYNNEI. The CDR3 length is 14 residues. V lost 4 bases, J lost 9 bases, and 13 bases lay in between. CDR3 amino acids: CASSVAGSRSPLHF. The CDR3 nucleotides are TGTGCCAGCAGTGTAGCGGGTAGTCGTTCACCCCTCCACTTT.

The CDR3 loop reads CASSPVTNSPLHF. In nucleotides, the CDR3 is TGTGCCAGCTCACCAGTGACTAATTCACCCCTCCACTTT. This sequence joins TRBV18 and TRBJ1-6; unclear D gene. This CDR3 comprises 13 residues. Trimming shortened V by 2 bases and J by 6 bases, and 5 bases separated the two germline ends. CDR1 and CDR2 (germline): KGHSH, LQKENI.

The J gene is TRBJ2-7, the V gene TRBV28; D gene unclear. Germline CDR1 reads MDHEN; CDR2 reads SYDVKM. The CDR3 consists of 17 residues. Trimming took off 4 bases at V and 3 bases at J, with 22 bases between the two ends. CDR3 protein: CASSSSYLGLTNYEQYF. CDR3 sequence (DNA): TGTGCCAGCAGTTCCTCTTACCTGGGTCTAACAAACTACGAGCAGTACTTC.

This clonotype came up a few times. The chain recombines TRBV6-2 or TRBV6-3 with TRBJ1-1, with D uncertain. This CDR3 has 14 amino acids. Germline V gene data show CDR1 as MNHEY and CDR2 as SVGEGT. Trimming left V 6 bases short and J 2 bases short, with 13 bases between. This chain's CDR3 is CASSPPWGNTEAFF. CDR3 sequence (DNA): TGTGCCAGCAGCCCTCCCTGGGGTAACACTGAAGCTTTCTTT.

This chain uses TRBV19 with TRBJ1-2; no clear D gene. The ends were cut back, 5 bases at V and 4 bases at J, with 14 bases in the middle. Germline V CDR1 and CDR2: LNHDA, SQIVND (reference sequence). This CDR3 comprises 14 residues. CDR3 residues: CASSSRMDGYGYTF. The CDR3 coding sequence is TGTGCCAGTAGTTCTCGAATGGACGGCTATGGCTACACCTTC.

The genes are TRBV2 and TRBJ1-2; D unresolved. Germline V gene lookup returns CDR1 SNHLY and CDR2 FYNNEI. V shed 5 bases and J shed 1 base, with 8 bases lying between them. CDR3 length: 13 amino acids. The CDR3 DNA reads TGTGCCAGCAGTTTACGGGTTAACTATGGCTACACCTTC. Its translation: CASSLRVNYGYTF. Drawing the rest from reference TRBV2 and TRBJ1-2, the complete variable domain is EPEVTQTPSHQVTQMGQEVILRCVPISNHLYFYWYRQILGQKVEFLVSFYNNEISEKSEIFDDQFSVERPDGSNFTLKIRSTKLEDSAMYFCASSLRVNYGYTFGSGTRLTVV.

This clonotype has just a few counts. The chain links TRBV19 to TRBJ2-3; D may correspond to TRBD1 or TRBD2 (5 bases each). This CDR3 comprises 13 residues. V was cut by 6 bases and J by 1 base, with 8 bases left in between. Germline V gene sequence: CDR1 LNHDA, CDR2 SQIVND (reference sequence). The CDR3: CASRRGGTDTQYF. Written as DNA, the CDR3 is TGTGCCAGTAGGAGGGGTGGCACAGATACGCAGTATTTT. The whole variable domain, remainder taken from reference TRBV19 and TRBJ2-3, is DGGITQSPKYLFRKEGQNVTLSCEQNLNHDAMYWYRQDPGQGLRLIYYSQIVNDFQKGDIAEGYSVSREKKESFPLTVTSAQKNPTAFYLCASRRGGTDTQYFGPGTRLTVL.

Within the sample, this clonotype is medium-sized. V is TRBV20-1 and J is TRBJ1-5, with 8 bases matching TRBD1. The V and J ends lost 5 bases and 5 bases, in that order; junction bases with no gene match: 5. Germline CDR1 DFQATT, CDR2 SNEGSKA (reference sequence). CDR3 length equals 13 residues. CDR3 amino acids: CSAWDRTDQPQHF. The CDR3 DNA sequence: TGCAGTGCTTGGGACAGGACGGATCAGCCCCAGCATTTT.

V gene TRBV20-1 combines with J gene TRBJ2-7; 9 nucleotides match TRBD2. With V trimmed by 0 bases and J by 4 bases, 10 bases remained unmatched. The CDR3 is made up of 16 amino acids. The germline gives CDR1 DFQATT, CDR2 SNEGSKA (reference sequence). CDR3 in DNA: TGCAGTGCTAGAGAATGGGGCGGGAGGGCTCTGTACGAGCAGTACTTC. Its protein is CSAREWGGRALYEQYF.

This clonotype was counted between two and nine times. The rearrangement links TRBV10-3 to TRBJ2-5, with 7 bases aligning to TRBD1. Per the germline V gene, CDR1 is ENHRY and CDR2 is SYGVKD. The junction had 1 base not matched to a gene; V was cut back by 5 bases and J by 1 base. The CDR3 has 13 amino acids. CDR3 sequence reads: CAISRQGQETQYF. The CDR3 nucleotides read TGTGCCATCAGTCGACAGGGCCAAGAGACCCAGTACTTC.

The chain couples TRBV30 to TRBJ2-1; D call uncertain. Trimming took 2 bases from V and 5 from J, leaving 19 bases between them. The CDR3 consists of 16 residues. Germline CDR1 and CDR2: GTSNPN and SVGIG (reference sequence). CDR3 bases: TGTGCCTGGAGTTCCAGGCATCCCATTACCCACAATGAGCAGTTCTTC. Amino acids: CAWSSRHPITHNEQFF.

This clonotype was counted between two and nine times. The chain recombines TRBV7-9 with TRBJ2-7; 9 bases are a match to TRBD1. After removal of 3 bases from V and 5 bases from J, the junction contained 5 bases not matched to a gene. The CDR3 consists of 14 residues. The germline gives CDR1 SEHNR, CDR2 FQNEAQ (reference sequence). In DNA, the CDR3 is TGTGCCAGCAGCTTGGACAGGGGAATGCACGAGCAGTACTTC. It encodes CASSLDRGMHEQYF. The full variable domain, its missing parts supplied by reference TRBV7-9 and TRBJ2-7, is DTGVSQNPRHKITKRGQNVTFRCDPISEHNRLYWYRQTLGQGPEFLTYFQNEAQLEKSRLLSDRFSAERPKGSFSTLEIQRTEQGDSAMYLCASSLDRGMHEQYFGPGTRLTVT.